Shown below are 6 T cell receptor beta chains from a single sample sequenced in a study of T cell responses to AZD1222 COVID-19 vaccine. Using immunoSEQ multiplex PCR, the repertoire was profiled, and TCRdb retains in-frame clones only, with some absent. The sample lists around 150,000 clones, 90% to 95% occurring once. The sample in question was peripheral blood, obtained 28 days after the second AZD1222 dose. These receptors were collected from an adult who received the AZD1222 COVID-19 vaccine.

The sample holds one count of this clone. V and J are TRBV5-5 and TRBJ2-1; D is unclear. CDR1 is SGHKS and CDR2 is YYEKEE in the germline V gene (reference sequence). The CDR3 is 16 amino acids. Trimming left V 0 bases short and J 3 bases short, with 13 bases between. DNA of the CDR3: TGTGCCAGCAGCTTGGTATTCGCGCGTGACTACAATGAGCAGTTCTTC. Amino acid sequence: CASSLVFARDYNEQFF.

The rearrangement links TRBV5-1 to TRBJ1-4, with TRBD1 identical over 7 bases. Per germline, CDR1 SGHRS and CDR2 YFSETQ. This CDR3 contains 14 residues. V dropped 4 bases and J dropped 4; count of bases not matched to a gene: 4. This chain's CDR3 is CASSLGQVNEKLFF. Written as DNA, the CDR3 is TGCGCCAGCAGCCTAGGACAGGTTAATGAAAAACTGTTTTTT.

This chain uses TRBV18 with TRBJ2-2, with D hard to call. The CDR3 has 13 amino acids. V dropped 5 bases and J dropped 3 bases, with 7 bases sitting between them. Germline CDR1 KGHSH, CDR2 LQKENI. Written as DNA, the CDR3 is TGTGCCAGCTCAGAATGGGACACCGGGGAGCTGTTTTTT. It encodes CASSEWDTGELFF.

The gene calls are TRBV27 and TRBJ2-7; 7 bases match TRBD1. The CDR3 runs 14 residues. Unmatched junction bases numbered 5, after V lost 5 bases and J lost 1 base. Germline V gene sequence: CDR1 MNHEY, CDR2 SMNVEV (reference sequence). CDR3 sequence (DNA): TGTGCCAGCAGTACTAGGGGGCAGTCCTACGAGCAGTACTTC. It specifies CASSTRGQSYEQYF.

The V call is TRBV4-1, the J call TRBJ1-2, with TRBD1 matching 8 bases. CDR3 length: 17 residues. V shed 2 bases, J shed 3 bases, and the junction held 11 bases outside the gene matches. From germline, CDR1 is MGHRA and CDR2 YSYEKL. The CDR3 region has the DNA TGCGCCAGCAGCCAACGCCCCCAGGGGGCGCAGGACTATGGCTACACCTTC. Protein: CASSQRPQGAQDYGYTF.

This chain connects TRBV6-5 to TRBJ1-1; tentative D call: TRBD1 (6 bases). This CDR3 is built from 13 residues. V was trimmed by 5 bases and J by 10 bases, leaving 17 bases between them. CDR1 MNHEY and CDR2 SVGAGI come from the germline V gene. CDR3 DNA sequence: TGTGCCAGCAGTCACCGGGACACCAGGGCAGCTTTCTTT. Residues: CASSHRDTRAAFF.